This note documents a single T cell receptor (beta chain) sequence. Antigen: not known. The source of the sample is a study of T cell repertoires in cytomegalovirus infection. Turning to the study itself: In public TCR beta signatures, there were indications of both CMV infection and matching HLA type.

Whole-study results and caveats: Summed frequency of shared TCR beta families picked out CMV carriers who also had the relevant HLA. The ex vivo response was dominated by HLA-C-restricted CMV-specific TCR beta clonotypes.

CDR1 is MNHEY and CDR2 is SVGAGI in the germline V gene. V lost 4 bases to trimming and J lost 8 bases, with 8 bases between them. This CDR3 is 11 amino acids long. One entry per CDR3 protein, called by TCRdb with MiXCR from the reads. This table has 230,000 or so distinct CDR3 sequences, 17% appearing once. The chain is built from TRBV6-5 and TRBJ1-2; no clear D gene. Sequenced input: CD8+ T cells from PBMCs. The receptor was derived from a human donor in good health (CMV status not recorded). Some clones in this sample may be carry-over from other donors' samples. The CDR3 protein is CASSSRRGYTF. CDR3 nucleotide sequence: TGTGCCAGCAGTTCCAGAAGGGGCTACACCTTC.